The 16 T cell receptor beta chains below come from one sample, sequenced in a study of T-cell memory formation after mild COVID-19. TCRdb independently ran MiXCR on the 5' RACE reads; one entry per CDR3 protein. The table has some 110,000 distinct CDR3 sequences, over 15% seen once. What was sequenced was PBMCs or a T cell subset sorted from them (not recorded which). These receptors originate from an adult woman who had mild COVID-19 (a few samples of this study predate the infection). Cell type and time point are not known.

Relative to its sample, this clonotype is medium-sized. CDR3 bases: TGCAGTGCTAGTCCAGCGACAACCCGACAACACAGGGACAACTATGGCTACACCTTC. It is translated as CSASPATTRQHRDNYGYTF. The chain is built from TRBV20-1 and TRBJ1-2; a possible D gene is TRBD1 (6 bases). V shed 3 bases and J shed 2 bases, with 28 bases lying between them. This CDR3 spans 19 amino acids. In germline, CDR1 is DFQATT, CDR2 SNEGSKA (reference sequence).

This clonotype was counted between two and nine times. The chain is built from TRBV19 and TRBJ2-1, with D tentatively TRBD1 or TRBD2 (5 bases each). Germline CDR1 and CDR2: LNHDA and SQIVND (reference sequence). Trimming took 4 bases from V and 10 from J, leaving 14 bases between them. The CDR3 runs to 13 residues. CDR3 DNA: TGTGCCAGTAGTACCGGGGCCCTCGGGGAGCAGTTCTTC. Protein sequence: CASSTGALGEQFF.

At least ten counts were recorded for this clonotype. The V gene is TRBV15, the J gene TRBJ2-1; TRBD1 is a possible D gene (5 bases). The length of the CDR3 is 16 residues. V lost 7 bases to trimming and J lost 0 bases, with 16 bases between them. From germline, CDR1 is LNHNV and CDR2 YYDKDF (reference sequence). The DNA for the CDR3 is TGTGCCACCATTTCAACCAGGGCGAGCTCCTACAATGAGCAGTTCTTC. It encodes CATISTRASSYNEQFF. The variable domain in full, completed from reference TRBV15 and TRBJ2-1, reads DAMVIQNPRYQVTQFGKPVTLSCSQTLNHNVMYWYQQKSSQAPKLLFHYYDKDFNNEADTPDNFQSRRPNTSFCFLDIRSPGLGDTAMYLCATISTRASSYNEQFFGPGTRLTVL.

The sample holds many counts of this clonotype. The rearrangement joins TRBV29-1 to TRBJ2-7; TRBD2 matches 7 bases. The V gene's germline CDR1 is SQVTM and CDR2 ANQGSEA. The CDR3 has 13 residues. V shed 3 bases and J 7 bases; nucleotides not matched to a gene: 9. In DNA form, the CDR3 reads TGCAGCGTTGACCCGGGAGGAGTCGAAGAGCAGTACTTC. It encodes CSVDPGGVEEQYF.

The chain has TRBV4-2 and TRBJ2-1; 8 nucleotides align to TRBD2. Germline V CDR1 and CDR2: LGHNA, YNFKEQ. The CDR3 contains 16 residues. V dropped 0 bases and J dropped 7; count of bases not matched to a gene: 8. The CDR3: CASSQDLTSGRNEQFF. CDR3 DNA: TGTGCCAGCAGCCAAGATCTAACTAGCGGTCGGAATGAGCAGTTCTTC.

This clonotype was found a few times. This chain connects TRBV27 to TRBJ2-7; no clear D. This CDR3 spans 13 amino acids. Germline V gene lookup returns CDR1 MNHEY and CDR2 SMNVEV (reference sequence). V dropped 2 bases and J dropped 4 bases, with 9 bases sitting between them. CDR3 loop: CASSLNSGYEQYF. CDR3 DNA: TGTGCCAGCAGTTTAAATTCGGGTTACGAGCAGTACTTC.

This clonotype appeared a few times. V usage is TRBV12-3 or TRBV12-4 and J usage is TRBJ2-4; 11 positions match TRBD1. The CDR3 length is 15 residues. With 4 bases clipped from V and 8 bases from J, the junction kept 7 bases outside the gene matches. In DNA form, the CDR3 reads TGTGCCAGCAGTTGGGAGGACAGGGGGCCGGACATTCAGTACTTC. As protein: CASSWEDRGPDIQYF.

The rearrangement uses TRBV27 and TRBJ1-1, with D tentatively TRBD1 (6 bases). Germline V gene data show CDR1 as MNHEY and CDR2 as SMNVEV (reference sequence). The germline V and J ends were trimmed by 5 bases and 1 base, with 8 bases remaining between them. CDR3 length equals 13 residues. The CDR3 region is CASSGGGNTEAFF. For the CDR3, the DNA is TGTGCCAGCAGTGGAGGGGGGAACACTGAAGCTTTCTTT.

This clonotype is deemed medium-sized. The chain recombines TRBV4-1 with TRBJ2-3, with 9 bases that match TRBD1. The germline gives CDR1 MGHRA, CDR2 YSYEKL. The CDR3 covers 16 residues. Trimming removed 2 bases from V and 3 bases from J; junction bases left unmatched: 6. In DNA, the CDR3 is TGCGCCAGCAGCCAATTGACAGGGGGAGTAACAGATACGCAGTATTTT. This codes for CASSQLTGGVTDTQYF.

A word on this clonotype: A junction boundary mismatches the germline segment, possibly from a read error. The chain uses TRBV6-2 or TRBV6-3 and TRBJ1-5, with D possibly TRBD1 on 5 matching bases. The V gene's germline CDR1 is MNHEY and CDR2 SVGEGT. The CDR3 consists of 15 residues. The DNA of the CDR3 is TGTGCCAGCAGTCCCGACGGATGGGGCAAACAGCCCCAGCATTTT. It translates to CASSPDGWGKQPQHF.

V gene TRBV5-8 combines with J gene TRBJ1-1; D is unresolved. Germline-derived CDR1 and CDR2 are SGHTS and YDEGEE. Trimming removed 5 bases from V and 1 base from J, with 9 bases in between. This CDR3 spans 13 amino acids. CDR3 residues: CASSEGPNTEAFF. For the CDR3, the DNA is TGTGCCAGCAGTGAGGGCCCGAACACTGAAGCTTTCTTT.

This clonotype was seen a few times. The chain uses TRBV6-5 and TRBJ2-3, with TRBD2 matching over 9 bases. Germline CDR1 MNHEY, CDR2 SVGAGI. With V trimmed by 7 bases and J by 2 bases, 4 bases remained unmatched. This CDR3 is built from 14 residues. CDR3 in DNA: TGTGCCAGCATTGGCGGGAGGGCCACAGATACGCAGTATTTT. Residues: CASIGGRATDTQYF.

This clonotype was counted a few times. The V call is TRBV6-5, the J call TRBJ2-1; 9 nucleotides line up with TRBD1. Trimming cost V 2 bases and J 0 bases; bases outside gene matches: 5. The CDR3 loop spans 17 amino acids. CDR1 and CDR2 from the germline V gene are MNHEY and SVGAGI. As DNA, the CDR3 is TGTGCCAGCAGTTACAAGGGACAGGGACTCTCCTACAATGAGCAGTTCTTC. It translates to CASSYKGQGLSYNEQFF.

This chain links TRBV7-9 with TRBJ2-7; D not certain. V was shortened by 1 base and J by 2 bases, with 6 bases between the two germline ends. Germline V lookup: CDR1 SEHNR, CDR2 FQNEAQ (reference sequence). This CDR3 is built from 13 residues. CDR3 in amino acids: CASSLVYPYEQYF. The CDR3 DNA sequence: TGTGCCAGCAGCTTAGTTTACCCCTACGAGCAGTACTTC.

This clonotype was picked up a small number of times. The J gene is TRBJ2-7, the V gene TRBV4-2; a possible D gene is TRBD1 (6 bases). This CDR3 has 15 residues. Per the germline V gene, CDR1 is LGHNA and CDR2 is YNFKEQ. V lost 0 bases and J lost 9, with 18 bases in between. The CDR3 region has the DNA TGTGCCAGCAGCCAAGAGACTATGGGGAGAGGGGGGCAGTACTTC. Protein product: CASSQETMGRGGQYF.

The V gene is TRBV25-1, the J gene TRBJ1-1, with D possibly matching TRBD1 (5 bases). V was cut by 1 base and J by 11 bases, with 11 bases left in between. Germline V gives CDR1 MGHDK, CDR2 SYGVNS. The CDR3 runs 12 residues. The CDR3 DNA sequence: TGTGCCAGCAGTGAATTAGGGGTTAACGCTTTCTTT. It is translated as CASSELGVNAFF.